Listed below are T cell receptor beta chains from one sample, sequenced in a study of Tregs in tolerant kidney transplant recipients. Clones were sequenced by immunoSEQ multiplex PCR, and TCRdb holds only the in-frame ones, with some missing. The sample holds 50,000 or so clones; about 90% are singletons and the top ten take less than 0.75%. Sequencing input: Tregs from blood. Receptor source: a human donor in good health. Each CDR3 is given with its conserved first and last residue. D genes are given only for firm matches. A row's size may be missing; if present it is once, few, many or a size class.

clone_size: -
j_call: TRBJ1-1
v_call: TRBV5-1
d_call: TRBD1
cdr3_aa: CASSYRTGRLNTEAFF
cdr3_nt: TGCGCCAGCAGTTACCGGACAGGTCGTTTGAACACTGAAGCTTTCTTT

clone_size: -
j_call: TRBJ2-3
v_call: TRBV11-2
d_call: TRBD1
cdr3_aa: CASSFRDSLYDTQYF
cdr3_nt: TGTGCCAGCAGCTTCCGGGACAGTTTGTATGATACGCAGTATTTT

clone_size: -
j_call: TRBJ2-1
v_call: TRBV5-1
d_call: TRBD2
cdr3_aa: CASSGLALYNEQFF
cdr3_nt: TGCGCCAGCTCCGGACTAGCGCTTTACAATGAGCAGTTCTTC

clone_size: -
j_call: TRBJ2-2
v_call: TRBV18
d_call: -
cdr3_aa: CASSPLGSASGELFF
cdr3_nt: TGTGCCAGCTCACCGCTCGGAAGTGCCTCCGGGGAGCTGTTTTTT

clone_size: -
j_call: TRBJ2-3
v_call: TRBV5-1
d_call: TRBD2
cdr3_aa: CASSLATLAGTSTDTQYF
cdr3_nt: TGCGCCAGCAGCTTGGCCACTCTAGCGGGTACTAGCACAGATACGCAGTATTTT

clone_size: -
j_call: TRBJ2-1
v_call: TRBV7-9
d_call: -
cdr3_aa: CASSLAAYNEQFF
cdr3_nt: TGTGCCAGCAGCTTAGCGGCCTACAATGAGCAGTTCTTC

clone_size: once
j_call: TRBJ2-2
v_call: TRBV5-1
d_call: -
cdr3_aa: CASSEETANTGELFF
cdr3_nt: TGCGCCAGCAGCGAGGAGACAGCGAACACCGGGGAGCTGTTTTTT

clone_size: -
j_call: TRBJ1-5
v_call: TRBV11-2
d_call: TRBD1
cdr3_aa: CASSFDRGRSNQPQHF
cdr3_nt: TGTGCCAGCAGCTTTGACAGGGGACGTAGCAATCAGCCCCAGCATTTT

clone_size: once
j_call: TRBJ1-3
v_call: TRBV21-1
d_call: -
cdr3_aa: CASTKGLSGNTIYF
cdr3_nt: TGTGCCAGCACGAAAGGATTATCTGGAAACACCATATATTTT

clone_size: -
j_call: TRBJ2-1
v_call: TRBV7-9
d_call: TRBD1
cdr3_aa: CASSPRQGYNEQFF
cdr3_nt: TGTGCCAGCAGCCCACGACAGGGCTACAATGAGCAGTTCTTC

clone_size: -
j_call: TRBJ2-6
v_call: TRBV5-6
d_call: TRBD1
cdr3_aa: CASSRQGLSSGANVLTF
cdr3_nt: TGTGCCAGCAGCAGACAGGGGCTTTCCTCTGGGGCCAACGTCCTGACTTTC

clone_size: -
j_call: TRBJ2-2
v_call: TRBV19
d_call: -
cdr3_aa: CASMERVGELFF
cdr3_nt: TGTGCCAGTATGGAGAGGGTCGGGGAGCTGTTTTTT

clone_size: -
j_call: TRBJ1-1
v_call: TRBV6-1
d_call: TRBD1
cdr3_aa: CASSRTGAQYAEAFF
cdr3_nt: TGTGCCAGCAGTAGAACAGGGGCGCAATACGCTGAAGCTTTCTTT

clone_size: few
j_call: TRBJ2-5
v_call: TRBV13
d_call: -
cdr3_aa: CASSFLYHQYF
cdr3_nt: TGTGCCAGCAGCTTTCTGTATCACCAGTACTTC

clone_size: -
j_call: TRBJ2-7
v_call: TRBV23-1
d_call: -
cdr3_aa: CAIPTGYEQYF
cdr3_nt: TGCGCCATCCCGACGGGTTACGAGCAGTACTTC

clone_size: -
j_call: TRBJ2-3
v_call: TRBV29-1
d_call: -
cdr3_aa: CSVDGGSPDTQYF
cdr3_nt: TGCAGCGTTGACGGGGGTTCCCCAGATACGCAGTATTTT

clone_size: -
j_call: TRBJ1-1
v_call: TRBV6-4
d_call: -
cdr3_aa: CASSRGTAGNTEAFF
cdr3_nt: TGTGCCAGCAGCCGAGGAACAGCGGGGAACACTGAAGCTTTCTTT

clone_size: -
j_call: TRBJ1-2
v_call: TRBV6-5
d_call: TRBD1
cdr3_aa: CASSYRGGYGYTF
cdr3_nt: TGTGCCAGCAGTTACAGAGGGGGCTACGGCTACACCTTC

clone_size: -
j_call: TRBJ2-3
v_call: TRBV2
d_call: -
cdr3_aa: CASSPLVNTDTQYF
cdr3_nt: TGTGCCAGCAGCCCACTAGTGAACACAGATACGCAGTATTTT

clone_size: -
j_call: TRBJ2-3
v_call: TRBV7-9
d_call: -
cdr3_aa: CASSLGRADTQYF
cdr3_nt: TGTGCCAGCAGCTTAGGGCGGGCAGATACGCAGTATTTT

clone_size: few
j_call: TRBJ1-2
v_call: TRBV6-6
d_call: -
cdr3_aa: CASSSDILGFNGYTF
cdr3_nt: TGTGCCAGCAGTTCCGACATTCTAGGGTTCAATGGCTACACCTTC

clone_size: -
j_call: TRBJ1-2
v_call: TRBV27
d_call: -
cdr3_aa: CASSSYRVGYGYTF
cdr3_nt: TGTGCCAGCAGTTCATACAGGGTCGGCTATGGCTACACCTTC

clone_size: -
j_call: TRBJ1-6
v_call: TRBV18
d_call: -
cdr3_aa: CASSPPGGQGNSPLHF
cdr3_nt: TGTGCCAGCTCACCGCCTGGAGGGCAGGGAAATTCACCCCTCCACTTT

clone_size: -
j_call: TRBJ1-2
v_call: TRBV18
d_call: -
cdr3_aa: CASSPGGINYGYTF
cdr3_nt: TGTGCCAGCTCACCCGGCGGGATTAACTATGGCTACACCTTC

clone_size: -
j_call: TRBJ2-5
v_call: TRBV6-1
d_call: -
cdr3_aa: CASSELRSPQETQYF
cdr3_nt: TGTGCCAGCAGTGAATTGCGGTCCCCACAAGAGACCCAGTACTTC

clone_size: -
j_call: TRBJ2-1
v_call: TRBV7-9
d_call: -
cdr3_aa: CASSLVVVAAYNEQFF
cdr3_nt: TGTGCCAGCAGCTTAGTAGTGGTGGCCGCCTACAATGAGCAGTTCTTC